The present T cell receptor beta chain was sequenced within a study of CD4 T cell repertoires and nickel (dated by TCRdb to the early 2020s). Worth noting for this clonotype: Its antigen is currently not known. The sample holds no much larger clone one base away, and base qualities are not on file.

The germline V gene gives CDR1 as SNHLY and CDR2 as FYNNEI. Cut back by 4 bases and 5 bases, the V and J ends lie 5 bases apart. The CDR3 has 11 amino acids, counting the end cysteine and phenylalanine. The read is trimmed to its CDR3 DNA, 33 bases read in frame from base 1. Library method: RT-PCR. Reads for this sample came from an Illumina MiSeq. TCRdb reprocessing: public reads trimmed at Q25 with fastp, clones called with MiXCR, in-frame beta chains kept. Every distinct CDR3 protein forms one entry, paired with its most common genes and DNA. Within this sample are about 250 distinct CDR3 sequences, with approximately 64% of them counted one time only. Around 13% of the sample is held by the ten biggest clonotypes.

The sequencing input was CD4+ T cells from blood, not recorded whether cultured. The rearranged segments are TRBV2 and TRBJ1-1; no D gene is confidently identified. This TCR was sampled from a human donor in a nickel allergy study, with or without nickel allergy (not recorded which). It is not recorded whether this sample comes from one donor or several. Here the CDR3 is given as CASSGWTEAFF. The bases read TGTGCCAGCAGTGGATGGACTGAAGCTTTCTTT.